This T cell receptor (beta chain) was identified in a study of CD4 and CD8 cells across lung adenocarcinoma regions. The table lists this clonotype with a few counts. V dropped 5 bases and J dropped 1 base, with 5 bases sitting between them. This CDR3 is built from 13 residues. A single record per CDR3 protein comes from TCRdb applying MiXCR to the PCR reads. The table records some 20,000 distinct CDR3 sequences, roughly half of them present only once. The patients had localized lung adenocarcinoma, a non-small cell subtype. Sequencing input: CD8+ T cells from the center of a lung tumor. This rearrangement joins TRBV12-3 or TRBV12-4 to TRBJ2-2; D gene unclear. This TCR was recovered from a female donor with lung adenocarcinoma. The CD4 and CD8 labels of this study may be unreliable. The CDR3 region has the DNA TGTGCCAGCAGTCGAGGGAACACCGGGGAGCTGTTTTTT. Translating it yields CASSRGNTGELFF.